This TCR beta chain was recorded in a study of blood T cell repertoires in COVID-19. Study-wide context: Acute-phase and convalescent COVID-19 samples originated in the United States, Italy and Spain. Sample material is recorded as cDNA or gDNA derived from T cells, B-cell-depleted T cells, or PBMCs.

Participant-reported clinical history was the basis for cohort assignment. Authors' analysis steps: How many nucleated cells were present was estimated from reference gene primer amplification. The data were produced by immunoSEQ multiplex PCR, yet TCRdb's version contains in-frame clones alone and is incomplete. Clonal size and the V and J genes are those of that table, whereas D and trimming came from the DNA. The table lists 280,000 or so clones, roughly 90% of them singletons. This CDR3 is built from 15 residues. V lost 3 bases to trimming and J lost 1 base; unmatched junction nucleotides: 2. Per the germline V gene, CDR1 is KGHDR and CDR2 is SFDVKD.

This receptor was taken from a woman aged 50 to 65 who had been exposed to COVID-19. What was sequenced was PBMCs or T cells enriched from blood (not recorded which). The chain employs TRBV24-1 and TRBJ2-5, with 9 bases aligning to TRBD1. In DNA, the CDR3 is TGTGCCACCAGTGATATGGGACAGGGCCAAGAGACCCAGTACTTC. Its translation: CATSDMGQGQETQYF.